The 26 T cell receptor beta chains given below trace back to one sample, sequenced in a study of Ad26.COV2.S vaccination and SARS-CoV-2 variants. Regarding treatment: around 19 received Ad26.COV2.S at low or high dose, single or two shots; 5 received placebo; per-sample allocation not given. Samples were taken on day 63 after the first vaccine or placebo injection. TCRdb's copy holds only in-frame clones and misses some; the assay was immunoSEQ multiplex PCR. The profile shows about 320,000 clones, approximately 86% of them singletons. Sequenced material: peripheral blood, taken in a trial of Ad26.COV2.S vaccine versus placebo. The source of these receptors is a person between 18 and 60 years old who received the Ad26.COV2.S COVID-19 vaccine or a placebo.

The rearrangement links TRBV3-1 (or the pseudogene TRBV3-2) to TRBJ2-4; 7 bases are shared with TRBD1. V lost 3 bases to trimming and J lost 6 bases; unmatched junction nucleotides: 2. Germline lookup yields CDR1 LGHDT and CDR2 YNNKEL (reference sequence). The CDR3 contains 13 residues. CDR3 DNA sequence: TGTGCCAGCAGCCACGACAGGGTAAACATTCAGTACTTC. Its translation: CASSHDRVNIQYF.

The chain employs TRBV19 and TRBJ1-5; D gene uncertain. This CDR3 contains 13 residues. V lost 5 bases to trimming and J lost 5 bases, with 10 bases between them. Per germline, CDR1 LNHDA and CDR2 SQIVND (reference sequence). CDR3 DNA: TGTGCCAGTAGTTTCGGTGGTGATCAGCCCCAGCATTTT. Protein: CASSFGGDQPQHF.

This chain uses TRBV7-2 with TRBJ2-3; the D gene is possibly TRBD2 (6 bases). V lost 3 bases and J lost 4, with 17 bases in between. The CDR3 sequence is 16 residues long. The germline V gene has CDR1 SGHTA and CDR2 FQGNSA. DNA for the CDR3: TGTGCCAGCAGCTTTGGGAGGACCGCCGGGGCAGATACGCAGTATTTT. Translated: CASSFGRTAGADTQYF.

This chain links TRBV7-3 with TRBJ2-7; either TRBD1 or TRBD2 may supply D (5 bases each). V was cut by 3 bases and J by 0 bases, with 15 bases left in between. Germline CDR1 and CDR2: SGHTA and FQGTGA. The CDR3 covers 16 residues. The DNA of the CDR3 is TGTGCCAGCAGCTTGAGGGGCGGCAGGAGCTCCTACGAGCAGTACTTC. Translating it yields CASSLRGGRSSYEQYF.

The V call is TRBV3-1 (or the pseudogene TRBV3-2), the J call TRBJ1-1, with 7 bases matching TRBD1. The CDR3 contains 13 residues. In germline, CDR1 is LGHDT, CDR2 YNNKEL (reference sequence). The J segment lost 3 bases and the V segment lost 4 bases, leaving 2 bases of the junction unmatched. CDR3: CASSLGQDTEAFF. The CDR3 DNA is TGTGCCAGCAGCCTAGGACAGGACACTGAAGCTTTCTTT.

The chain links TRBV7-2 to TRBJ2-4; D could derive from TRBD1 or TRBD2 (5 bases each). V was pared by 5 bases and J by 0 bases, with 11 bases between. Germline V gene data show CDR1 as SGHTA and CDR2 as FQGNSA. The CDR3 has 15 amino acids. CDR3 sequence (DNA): TGTGCCAGCAGCCCACCCGGGACAGCCAAAAACATTCAGTACTTC. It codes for CASSPPGTAKNIQYF.

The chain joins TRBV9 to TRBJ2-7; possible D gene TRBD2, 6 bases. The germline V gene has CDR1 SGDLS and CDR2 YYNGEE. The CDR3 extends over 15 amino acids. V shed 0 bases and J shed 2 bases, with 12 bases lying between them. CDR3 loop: CASSVAAGTAYEQYF. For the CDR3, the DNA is TGTGCCAGCAGCGTAGCTGCGGGGACGGCCTACGAGCAGTACTTC.

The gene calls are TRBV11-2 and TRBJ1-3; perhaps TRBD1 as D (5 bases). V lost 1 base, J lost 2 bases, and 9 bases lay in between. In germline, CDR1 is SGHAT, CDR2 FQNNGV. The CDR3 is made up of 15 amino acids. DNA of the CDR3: TGTGCCAGCAGCTTAGGACAGATCGCTGGAAACACCATATATTTT. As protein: CASSLGQIAGNTIYF.

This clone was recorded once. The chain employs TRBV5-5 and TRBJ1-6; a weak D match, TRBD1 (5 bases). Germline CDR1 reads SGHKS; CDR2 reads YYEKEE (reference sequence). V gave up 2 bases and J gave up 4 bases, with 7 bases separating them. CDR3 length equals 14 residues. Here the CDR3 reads CASSFEGYNSPLHF. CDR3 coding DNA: TGTGCCAGCAGCTTTGAGGGGTATAATTCACCCCTCCACTTT.

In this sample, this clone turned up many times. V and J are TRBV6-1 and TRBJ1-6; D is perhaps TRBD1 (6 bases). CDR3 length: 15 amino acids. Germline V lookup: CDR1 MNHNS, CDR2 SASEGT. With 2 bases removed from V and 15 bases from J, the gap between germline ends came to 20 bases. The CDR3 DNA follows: TGTGCCAGCAGTGAATCCGTTGACAGGAACTTTGGCCTCCACTTT. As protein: CASSESVDRNFGLHF.

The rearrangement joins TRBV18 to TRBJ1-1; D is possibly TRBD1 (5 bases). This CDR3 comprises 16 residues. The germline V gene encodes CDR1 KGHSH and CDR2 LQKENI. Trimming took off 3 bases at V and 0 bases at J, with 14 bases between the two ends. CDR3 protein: CASSPQTTGMNTEAFF. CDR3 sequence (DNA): TGTGCCAGCTCACCTCAAACAACAGGTATGAACACTGAAGCTTTCTTT.

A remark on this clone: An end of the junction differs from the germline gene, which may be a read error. This chain's CDR3 is CASRIDPSSYNEQFF. The CDR3 DNA sequence: TGTGCCAGTAGAATAGACCCCAGCTCCTACAATGAGCAGTTCTTC. This sequence joins TRBV19 and TRBJ2-1, with D unresolved. The V gene's germline CDR1 is LNHDA and CDR2 SQIVND (reference sequence). This CDR3 is 15 amino acids long.

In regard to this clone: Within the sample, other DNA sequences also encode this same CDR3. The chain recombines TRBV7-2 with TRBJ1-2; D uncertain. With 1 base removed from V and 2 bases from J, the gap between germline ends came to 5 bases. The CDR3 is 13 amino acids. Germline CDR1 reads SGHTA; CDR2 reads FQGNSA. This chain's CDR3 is CASSLGGNYGYTF. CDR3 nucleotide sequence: TGTGCCAGCAGCTTAGGAGGGAACTATGGCTACACCTTC.

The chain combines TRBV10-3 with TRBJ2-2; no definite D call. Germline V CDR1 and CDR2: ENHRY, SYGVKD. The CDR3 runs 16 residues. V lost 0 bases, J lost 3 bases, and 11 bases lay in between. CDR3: CAISESVGSDTGELFF. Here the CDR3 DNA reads TGTGCCATCAGTGAGTCGGTGGGTTCCGACACCGGGGAGCTGTTTTTT.

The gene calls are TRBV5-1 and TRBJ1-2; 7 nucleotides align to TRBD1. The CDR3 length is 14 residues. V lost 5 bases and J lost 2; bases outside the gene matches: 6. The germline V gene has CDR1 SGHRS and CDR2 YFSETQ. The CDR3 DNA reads TGCGCCAGCAGGATGGAGGGGGCGAACTATGGCTACACCTTC. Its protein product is CASRMEGANYGYTF.

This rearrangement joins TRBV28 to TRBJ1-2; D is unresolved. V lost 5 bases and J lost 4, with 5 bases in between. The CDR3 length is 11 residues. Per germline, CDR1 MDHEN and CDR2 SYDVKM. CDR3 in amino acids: CASSRVYGYTF. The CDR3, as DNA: TGTGCCAGCAGTAGGGTCTATGGCTACACCTTC.

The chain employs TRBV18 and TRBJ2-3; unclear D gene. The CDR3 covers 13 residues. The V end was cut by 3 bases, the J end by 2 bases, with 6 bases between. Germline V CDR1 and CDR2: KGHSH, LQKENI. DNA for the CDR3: TGTGCCAGCTCACCCTCCTCCACAGATACGCAGTATTTT. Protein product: CASSPSSTDTQYF.

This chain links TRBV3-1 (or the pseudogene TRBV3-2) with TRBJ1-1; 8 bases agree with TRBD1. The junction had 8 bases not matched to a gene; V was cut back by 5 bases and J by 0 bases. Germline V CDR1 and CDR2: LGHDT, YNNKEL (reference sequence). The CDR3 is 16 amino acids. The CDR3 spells CASSNRDRRMNTEAFF. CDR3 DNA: TGTGCCAGCAGCAACCGGGACAGGAGAATGAACACTGAAGCTTTCTTT.

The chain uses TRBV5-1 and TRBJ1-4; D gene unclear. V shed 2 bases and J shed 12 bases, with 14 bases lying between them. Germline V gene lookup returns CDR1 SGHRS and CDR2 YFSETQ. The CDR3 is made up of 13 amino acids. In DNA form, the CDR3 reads TGCGCCAGCAGCTTTACCCTGGGGAGGGAACTGTTTTTT. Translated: CASSFTLGRELFF.

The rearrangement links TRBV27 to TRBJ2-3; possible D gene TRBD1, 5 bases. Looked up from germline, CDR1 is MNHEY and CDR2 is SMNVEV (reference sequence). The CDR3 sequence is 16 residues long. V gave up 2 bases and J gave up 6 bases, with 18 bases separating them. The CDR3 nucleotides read TGTGCCAGCAGTTTACGCTTGGACATACTTGGGGATACGCAGTATTTT. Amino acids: CASSLRLDILGDTQYF.

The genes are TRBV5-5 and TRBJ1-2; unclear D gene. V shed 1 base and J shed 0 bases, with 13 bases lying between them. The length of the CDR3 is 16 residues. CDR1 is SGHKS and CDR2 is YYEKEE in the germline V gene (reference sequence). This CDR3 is CASSLTDTLANYGYTF. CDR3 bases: TGTGCCAGCAGCTTGACAGATACCTTAGCTAACTATGGCTACACCTTC. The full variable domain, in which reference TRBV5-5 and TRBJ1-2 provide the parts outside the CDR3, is DAGVTQSPTHLIKTRGQQVTLRCSPISGHKSVSWYQQVLGQGPQFIFQYYEKEERGRGNFPDRFSARQFPNYSSELNVNALLLGDSALYLCASSLTDTLANYGYTFGSGTRLTVV.

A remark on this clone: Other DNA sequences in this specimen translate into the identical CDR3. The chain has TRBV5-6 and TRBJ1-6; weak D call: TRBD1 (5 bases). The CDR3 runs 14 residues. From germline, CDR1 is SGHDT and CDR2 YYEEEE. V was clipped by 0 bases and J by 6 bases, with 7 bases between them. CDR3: CASSLDRGNSPLHF. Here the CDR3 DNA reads TGTGCCAGCAGCTTGGATAGGGGTAATTCACCCCTCCACTTT.

This CDR3 reads CASSAGTVYGYTF. The DNA for the CDR3 is TGTGCCAGCAGTGCAGGGACAGTCTATGGCTACACCTTC. This rearrangement joins TRBV2 to TRBJ1-2, with 7 bases lining up with TRBD1. The CDR3 contains 13 residues. Germline assignment: CDR1 SNHLY and CDR2 FYNNEI. The trim removed 4 bases at V and 4 bases at J, leaving 3 bases unmatched. Using reference TRBV2 and TRBJ1-2 for the parts outside the CDR3, the full variable domain is EPEVTQTPSHQVTQMGQEVILRCVPISNHLYFYWYRQILGQKVEFLVSFYNNEISEKSEIFDDQFSVERPDGSNFTLKIRSTKLEDSAMYFCASSAGTVYGYTFGSGTRLTVV.

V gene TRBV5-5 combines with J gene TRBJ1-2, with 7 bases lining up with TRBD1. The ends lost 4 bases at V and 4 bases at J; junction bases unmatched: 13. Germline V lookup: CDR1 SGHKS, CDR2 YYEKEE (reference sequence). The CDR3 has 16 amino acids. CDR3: CASSIGTARQGYGYTF. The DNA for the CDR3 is TGTGCCAGCAGCATAGGGACAGCCAGACAAGGCTATGGCTACACCTTC.

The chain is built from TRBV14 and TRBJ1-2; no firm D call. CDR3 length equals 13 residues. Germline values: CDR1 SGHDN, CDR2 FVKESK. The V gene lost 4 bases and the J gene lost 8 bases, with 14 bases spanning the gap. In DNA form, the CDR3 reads TGTGCCAGCAGCCCGGGGTGGGGAGGAGGCTACACCTTC. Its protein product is CASSPGWGGGYTF.

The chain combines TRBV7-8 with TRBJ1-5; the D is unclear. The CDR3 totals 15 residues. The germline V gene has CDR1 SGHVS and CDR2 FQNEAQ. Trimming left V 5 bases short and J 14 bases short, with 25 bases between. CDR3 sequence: CASSALRQRPSPKHF. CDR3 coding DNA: TGTGCCAGCAGCGCGCTACGACAAAGGCCCAGCCCCAAGCATTTT.